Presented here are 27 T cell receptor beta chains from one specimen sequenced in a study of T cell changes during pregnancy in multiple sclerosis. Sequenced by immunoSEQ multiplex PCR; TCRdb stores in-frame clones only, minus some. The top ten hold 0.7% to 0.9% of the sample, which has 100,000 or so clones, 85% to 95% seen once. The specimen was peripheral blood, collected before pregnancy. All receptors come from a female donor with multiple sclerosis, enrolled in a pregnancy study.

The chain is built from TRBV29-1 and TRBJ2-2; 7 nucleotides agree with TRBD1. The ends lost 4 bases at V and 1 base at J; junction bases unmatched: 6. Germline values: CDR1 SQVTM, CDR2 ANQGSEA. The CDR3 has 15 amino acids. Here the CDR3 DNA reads TGCAGCGTTGGGACCAGACAGGGGAACACCGGGGAGCTGTTTTTT. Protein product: CSVGTRQGNTGELFF.

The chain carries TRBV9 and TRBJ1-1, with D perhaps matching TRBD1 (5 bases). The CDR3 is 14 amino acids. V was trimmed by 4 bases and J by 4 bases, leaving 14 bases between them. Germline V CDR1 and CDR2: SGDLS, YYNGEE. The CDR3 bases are TGTGCCAGCAGCCCCCCAGGGCTGGGCACTGAAGCTTTCTTT. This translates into CASSPPGLGTEAFF.

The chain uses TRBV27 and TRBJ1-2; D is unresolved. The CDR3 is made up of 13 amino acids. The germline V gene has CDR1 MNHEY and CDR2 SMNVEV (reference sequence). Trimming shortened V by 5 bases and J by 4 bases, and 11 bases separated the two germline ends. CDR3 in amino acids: CASSPEFPYGYTF. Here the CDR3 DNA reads TGTGCCAGCAGTCCAGAATTTCCCTATGGCTACACCTTC.

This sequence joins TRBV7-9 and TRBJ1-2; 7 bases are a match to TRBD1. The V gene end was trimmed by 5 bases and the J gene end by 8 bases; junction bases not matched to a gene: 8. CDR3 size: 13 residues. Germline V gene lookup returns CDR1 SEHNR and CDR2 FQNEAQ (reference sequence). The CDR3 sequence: CASSERDSGGYTF. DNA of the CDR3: TGTGCCAGCAGCGAAAGGGACAGCGGCGGCTACACCTTC.

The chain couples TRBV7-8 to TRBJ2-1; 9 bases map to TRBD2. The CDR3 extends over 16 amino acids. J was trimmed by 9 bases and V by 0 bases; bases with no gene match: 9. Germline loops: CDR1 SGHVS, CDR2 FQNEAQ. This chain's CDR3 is CASSLAGLARGGEQFF. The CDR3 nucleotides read TGTGCCAGCAGCTTAGCGGGACTAGCAAGGGGTGGTGAGCAGTTCTTC.

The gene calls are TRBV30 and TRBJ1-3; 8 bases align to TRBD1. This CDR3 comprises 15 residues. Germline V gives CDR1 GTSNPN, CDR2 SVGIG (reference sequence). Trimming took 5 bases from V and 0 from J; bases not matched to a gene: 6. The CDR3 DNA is TGTGCCTGGGCTGGACAGGGACTCTCTGGAAACACCATATATTTT. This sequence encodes CAWAGQGLSGNTIYF.

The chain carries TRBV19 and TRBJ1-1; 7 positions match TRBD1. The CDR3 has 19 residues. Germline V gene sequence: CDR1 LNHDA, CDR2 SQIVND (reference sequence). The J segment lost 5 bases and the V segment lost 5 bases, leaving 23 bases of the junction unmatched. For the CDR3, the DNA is TGTGCCAGTAGTTTATCTTATCGGTTCTTGCGTCAGGGGGGAACTGAAGCTTTCTTT. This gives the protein CASSLSYRFLRQGGTEAFF.

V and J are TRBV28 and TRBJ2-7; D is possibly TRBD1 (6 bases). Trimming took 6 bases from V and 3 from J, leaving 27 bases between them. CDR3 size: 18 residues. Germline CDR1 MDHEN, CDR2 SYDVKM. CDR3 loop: CASRLTFHTGPWDYEQYF. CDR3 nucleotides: TGTGCCAGCAGATTAACCTTCCATACAGGGCCCTGGGACTACGAGCAGTACTTC.

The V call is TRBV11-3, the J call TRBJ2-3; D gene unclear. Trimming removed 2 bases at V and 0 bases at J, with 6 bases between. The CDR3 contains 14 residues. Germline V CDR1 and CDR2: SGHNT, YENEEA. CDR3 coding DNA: TGTGCCAGCAGCTTATACGGGAGCACAGATACGCAGTATTTT. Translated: CASSLYGSTDTQYF.

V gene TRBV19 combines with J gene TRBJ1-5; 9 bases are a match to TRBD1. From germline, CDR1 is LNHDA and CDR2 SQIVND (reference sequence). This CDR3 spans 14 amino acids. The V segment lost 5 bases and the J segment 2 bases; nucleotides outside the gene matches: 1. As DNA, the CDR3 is TGTGCCAGTAGTTGGACAGGGGGCAATCAGCCCCAGCATTTT. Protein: CASSWTGGNQPQHF.

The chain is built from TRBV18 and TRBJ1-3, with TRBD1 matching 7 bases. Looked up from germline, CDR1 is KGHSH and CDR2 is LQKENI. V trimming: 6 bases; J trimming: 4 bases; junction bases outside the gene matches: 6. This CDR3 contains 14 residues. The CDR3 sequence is CASSKDRAGNTIYF. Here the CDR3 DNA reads TGTGCCAGCTCCAAAGACAGGGCGGGAAACACCATATATTTT.

The CDR3 nucleotides read TGTGCCAGCAGCTTCAGACTAGCGGGCTACAATGAGCAGTTCTTC. Its protein product is CASSFRLAGYNEQFF. V and J are TRBV7-8 and TRBJ2-1, with 10 bases that match TRBD2. The length of the CDR3 is 15 residues. The J segment lost 3 bases and the V segment lost 3 bases, leaving 2 bases of the junction unmatched. Germline-derived CDR1 and CDR2 are SGHVS and FQNEAQ.

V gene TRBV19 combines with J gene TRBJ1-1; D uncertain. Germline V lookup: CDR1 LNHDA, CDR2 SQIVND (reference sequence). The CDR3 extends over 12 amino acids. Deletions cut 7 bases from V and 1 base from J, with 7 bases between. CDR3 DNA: TGTGCCAGTACTGAGGGGAACACTGAAGCTTTCTTT. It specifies CASTEGNTEAFF.

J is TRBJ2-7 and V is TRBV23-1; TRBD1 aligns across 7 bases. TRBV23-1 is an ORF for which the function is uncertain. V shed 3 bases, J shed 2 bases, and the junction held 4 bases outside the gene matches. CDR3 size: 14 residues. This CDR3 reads CASSHIDRAYEQYF. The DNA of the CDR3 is TGCGCCAGCAGTCACATTGACAGGGCCTACGAGCAGTACTTC.

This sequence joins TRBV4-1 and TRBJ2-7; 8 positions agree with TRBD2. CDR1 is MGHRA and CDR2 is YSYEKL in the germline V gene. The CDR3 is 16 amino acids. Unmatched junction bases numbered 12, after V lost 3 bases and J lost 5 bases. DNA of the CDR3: TGCGCCAGCAGCCAGGCAACTGGGACTAGGGGCCACGAGCAGTACTTC. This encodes CASSQATGTRGHEQYF.

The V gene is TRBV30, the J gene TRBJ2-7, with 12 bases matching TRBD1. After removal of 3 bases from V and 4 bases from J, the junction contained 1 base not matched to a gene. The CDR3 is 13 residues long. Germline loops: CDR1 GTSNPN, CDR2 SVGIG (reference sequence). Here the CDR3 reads CAWRGQGAYEQYF. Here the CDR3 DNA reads TGTGCCTGGAGGGGACAGGGGGCATACGAGCAGTACTTC.

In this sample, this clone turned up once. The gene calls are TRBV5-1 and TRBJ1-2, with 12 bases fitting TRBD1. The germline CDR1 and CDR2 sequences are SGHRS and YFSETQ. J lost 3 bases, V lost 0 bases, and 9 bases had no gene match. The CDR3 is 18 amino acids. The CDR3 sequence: CASSLERGQGAFDYGYTF. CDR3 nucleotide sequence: TGCGCCAGCAGCTTGGAAAGGGGACAGGGGGCGTTTGACTATGGCTACACCTTC.

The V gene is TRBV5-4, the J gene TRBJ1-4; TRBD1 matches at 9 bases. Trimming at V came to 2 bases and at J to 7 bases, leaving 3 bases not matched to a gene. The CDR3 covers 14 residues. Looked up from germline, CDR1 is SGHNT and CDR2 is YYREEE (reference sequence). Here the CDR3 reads CASSLQGAGEKLFF. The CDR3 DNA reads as TGTGCCAGCAGCTTACAGGGGGCTGGTGAAAAACTGTTTTTT.

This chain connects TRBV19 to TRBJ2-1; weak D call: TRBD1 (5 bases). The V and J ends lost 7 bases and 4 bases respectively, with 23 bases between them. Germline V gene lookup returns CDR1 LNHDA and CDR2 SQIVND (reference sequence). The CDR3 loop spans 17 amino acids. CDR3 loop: CASNSHGGADAYNEQFF. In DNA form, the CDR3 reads TGTGCCAGTAATAGCCACGGTGGGGCGGATGCATACAATGAGCAGTTCTTC. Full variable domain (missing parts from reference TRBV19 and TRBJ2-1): DGGITQSPKYLFRKEGQNVTLSCEQNLNHDAMYWYRQDPGQGLRLIYYSQIVNDFQKGDIAEGYSVSREKKESFPLTVTSAQKNPTAFYLCASNSHGGADAYNEQFFGPGTRLTVL.

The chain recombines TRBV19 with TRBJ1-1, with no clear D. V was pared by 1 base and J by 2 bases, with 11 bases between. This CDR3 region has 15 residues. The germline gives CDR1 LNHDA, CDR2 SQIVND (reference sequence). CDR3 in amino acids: CASSIGRFSNTEAFF. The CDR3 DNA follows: TGTGCCAGTAGTATAGGGCGGTTCTCTAACACTGAAGCTTTCTTT. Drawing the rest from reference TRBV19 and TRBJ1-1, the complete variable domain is DGGITQSPKYLFRKEGQNVTLSCEQNLNHDAMYWYRQDPGQGLRLIYYSQIVNDFQKGDIAEGYSVSREKKESFPLTVTSAQKNPTAFYLCASSIGRFSNTEAFFGQGTRLTVV.

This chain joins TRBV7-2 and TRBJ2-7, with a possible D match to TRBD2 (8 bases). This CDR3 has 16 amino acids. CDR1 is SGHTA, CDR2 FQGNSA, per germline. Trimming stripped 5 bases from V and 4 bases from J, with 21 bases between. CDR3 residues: CASSPGGTRSFYEQYF. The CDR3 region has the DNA TGTGCCAGCAGCCCAGGGGGGACTAGGAGCTTTTACGAGCAGTACTTC.

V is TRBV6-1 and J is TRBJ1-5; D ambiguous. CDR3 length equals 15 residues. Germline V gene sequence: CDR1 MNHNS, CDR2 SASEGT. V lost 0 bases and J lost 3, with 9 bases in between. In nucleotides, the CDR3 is TGTGCCAGCAGTGAAGCCACCGGACTCAATCAGCCCCAGCATTTT. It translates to CASSEATGLNQPQHF.

CDR3 protein: CASSPTGNTEAFF. The CDR3 nucleotides are TGCGCCAGCAGCCCGACAGGGAACACTGAAGCTTTCTTT. This chain links TRBV10-1 with TRBJ1-1, with D tentatively TRBD1 (6 bases). The ends were cut back, 6 bases at V and 1 base at J, with 9 bases in the middle. This CDR3 is built from 13 residues. Germline CDR1 reads WNHNN; CDR2 reads SYGVQD (reference sequence).

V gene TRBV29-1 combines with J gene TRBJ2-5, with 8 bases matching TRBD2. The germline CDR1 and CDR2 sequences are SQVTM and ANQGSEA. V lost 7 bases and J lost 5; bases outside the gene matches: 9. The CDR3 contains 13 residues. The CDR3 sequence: CSAVSGRLETQYF. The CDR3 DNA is TGCAGCGCCGTCAGCGGGAGATTGGAGACCCAGTACTTC.

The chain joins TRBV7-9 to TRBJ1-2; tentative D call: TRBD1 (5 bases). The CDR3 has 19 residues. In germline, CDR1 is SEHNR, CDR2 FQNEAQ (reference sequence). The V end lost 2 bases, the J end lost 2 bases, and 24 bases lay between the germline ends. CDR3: CASSLQELGRRPQNYGYTF. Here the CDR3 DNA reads TGTGCCAGCAGCTTACAGGAGCTGGGGCGCCGACCTCAGAACTATGGCTACACCTTC.

The CDR3 DNA sequence: TGTGCCTGCGGGACAGGGGGCTCAGATACGCAGTATTTT. Its protein is CACGTGGSDTQYF. This chain links TRBV30 with TRBJ2-3; 12 bases line up with TRBD1. Trimming cost V 6 bases and J 4 bases; bases outside gene matches: 2. This CDR3 contains 13 residues. The germline V gene encodes CDR1 GTSNPN and CDR2 SVGIG (reference sequence).

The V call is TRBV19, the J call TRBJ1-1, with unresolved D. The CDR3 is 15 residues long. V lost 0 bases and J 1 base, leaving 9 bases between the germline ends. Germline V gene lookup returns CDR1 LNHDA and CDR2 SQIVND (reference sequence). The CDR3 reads CASSIDKHRNTEAFF. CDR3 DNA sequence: TGTGCCAGTAGTATAGATAAGCACAGGAACACTGAAGCTTTCTTT.